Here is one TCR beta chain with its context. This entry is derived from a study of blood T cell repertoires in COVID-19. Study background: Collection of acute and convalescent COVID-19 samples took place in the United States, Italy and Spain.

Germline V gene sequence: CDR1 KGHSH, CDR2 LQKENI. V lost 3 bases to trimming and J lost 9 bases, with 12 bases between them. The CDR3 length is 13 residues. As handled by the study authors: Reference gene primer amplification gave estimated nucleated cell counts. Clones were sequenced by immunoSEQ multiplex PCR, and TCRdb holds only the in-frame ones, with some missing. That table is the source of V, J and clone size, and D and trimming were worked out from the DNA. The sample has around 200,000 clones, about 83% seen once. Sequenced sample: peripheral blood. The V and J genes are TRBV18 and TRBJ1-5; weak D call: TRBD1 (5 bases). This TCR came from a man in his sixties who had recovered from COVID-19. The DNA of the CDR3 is TGTGCCAGCTCACCCGACGCGGGGGGGCCCCAGCATTTT. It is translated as CASSPDAGGPQHF.